This T cell receptor beta chain came from a study of blood T cell repertoires in COVID-19. Germline V lookup: CDR1 LNHDA, CDR2 SQIVND (reference sequence). This CDR3 has 17 amino acids. Deletions cut 4 bases from V and 0 bases from J, with 15 bases between. Sequencing was performed with immunoSEQ multiplex PCR; in TCRdb, only in-frame clones are kept and a portion is missing. The table has under 250,000 clones, 80% to 95% seen once. The genes are TRBV19 and TRBJ2-2; tentative D call: TRBD1 (6 bases). The TCR comes from a man younger than 45 with COVID-19, enrolled during active disease. Sequencing was done on a sample of peripheral blood. The CDR3 DNA sequence: TGTGCCAGTAGTAGACGAGGGGGACAAACGAACACCGGGGAGCTGTTTTTT. It specifies CASSRRGGQTNTGELFF.